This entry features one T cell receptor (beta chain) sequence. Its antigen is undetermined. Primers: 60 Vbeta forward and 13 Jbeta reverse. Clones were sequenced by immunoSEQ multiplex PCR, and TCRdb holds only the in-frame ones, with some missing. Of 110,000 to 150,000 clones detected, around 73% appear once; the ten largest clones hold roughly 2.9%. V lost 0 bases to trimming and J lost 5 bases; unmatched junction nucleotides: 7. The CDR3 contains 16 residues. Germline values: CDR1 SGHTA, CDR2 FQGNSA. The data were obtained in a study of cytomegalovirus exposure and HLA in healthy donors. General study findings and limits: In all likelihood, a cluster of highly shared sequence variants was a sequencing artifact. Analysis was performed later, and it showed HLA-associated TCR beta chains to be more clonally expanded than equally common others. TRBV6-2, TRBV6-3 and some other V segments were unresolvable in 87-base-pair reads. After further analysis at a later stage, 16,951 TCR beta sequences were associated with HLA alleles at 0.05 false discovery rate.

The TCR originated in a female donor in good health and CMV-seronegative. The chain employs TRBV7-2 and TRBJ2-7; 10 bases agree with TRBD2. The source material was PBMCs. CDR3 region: CASSLAPASGSNEQYF. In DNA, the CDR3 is TGTGCCAGCAGCTTAGCACCGGCTAGCGGGAGTAACGAGCAGTACTTC.